This is a list of T cell receptor beta chains from one sample in a study of blood T cells in healthy people across ages. TCRdb recomputed calls from the 5' RACE reads with MiXCR, one row per CDR3 protein. The sample shows around 990,000 distinct CDR3 sequences, 20% to 25% of them seen only once. The sample was also linked to a second study, of T cells of mothers and their children.

Sequenced input: blood. These TCRs come from a girl aged 2-10 years in good health. Both conserved end residues are part of each CDR3. A D gene is named only where the DNA matches it firmly. Clone size is shown for a subset of rows, as once, few, many or a class of expanded clone.

d_gene: -
j_gene: TRBJ2-6
abundance: few
v_gene: TRBV29-1
CDR3nt: TGCAGCGTTGGTGATAGGCGTCGCGGGGCCAACGTCCTGACTTTC
CDR3aa: CSVGDRRRGANVLTF

d_gene: -
j_gene: TRBJ2-1
abundance: -
v_gene: TRBV19
CDR3nt: TGTGCCAGTAGTACCGGGGCTCTTGGCAATGAGCAGTTCTTC
CDR3aa: CASSTGALGNEQFF

d_gene: -
j_gene: TRBJ2-1
abundance: few
v_gene: TRBV20-1
CDR3nt: TGCAGTGCTAGAGGGGCCGAGTACAATGAGCAGTTCTTC
CDR3aa: CSARGAEYNEQFF

d_gene: -
j_gene: TRBJ1-2
abundance: few
v_gene: TRBV6-1
CDR3nt: TGTGCCAGCAGTGAAGTGCCACAGGGATTCCTCGGCTACACCTTC
CDR3aa: CASSEVPQGFLGYTF

d_gene: -
j_gene: TRBJ2-1
abundance: few
v_gene: TRBV7-6
CDR3nt: TGTGCCAGCAGCTCCATACAGGGCTCGGATGAGCAGTTCTTC
CDR3aa: CASSSIQGSDEQFF

d_gene: -
j_gene: TRBJ2-3
abundance: -
v_gene: TRBV12-3/TRBV12-4
CDR3nt: TGTGCCACCCGTAGTGCTAGCACAGATACGCAGTATTTT
CDR3aa: CATRSASTDTQYF

d_gene: TRBD1
j_gene: TRBJ1-2
abundance: -
v_gene: TRBV4-3
CDR3nt: TGCGCCAGCAGCGTGGGACGGGGACAGTCAAATCTTAACTATGGCTACACCTTC
CDR3aa: CASSVGRGQSNLNYGYTF

d_gene: TRBD1
j_gene: TRBJ2-3
abundance: few
v_gene: TRBV29-1
CDR3nt: TGCAGCGTTGAAAGCCTACAGGGGAACACAGATACGCAGTATTTT
CDR3aa: CSVESLQGNTDTQYF

d_gene: -
j_gene: TRBJ2-6
abundance: few
v_gene: TRBV5-1
CDR3nt: TGCGCCAGCAGCATAGGGGGGTCTGGGGCCAACGTCCTGACTTTC
CDR3aa: CASSIGGSGANVLTF

d_gene: -
j_gene: TRBJ1-5
abundance: -
v_gene: TRBV7-2
CDR3nt: TGTGCCAGCAGCCCCCCGGGAGTGGGAGAACAGCCCCAGCATTTT
CDR3aa: CASSPPGVGEQPQHF

d_gene: -
j_gene: TRBJ2-1
abundance: few
v_gene: TRBV3-1
CDR3nt: TGTGCCAGCAGCCAAGAATTGTTTGACCGATACAATGAGCAGTTCTTC
CDR3aa: CASSQELFDRYNEQFF

d_gene: -
j_gene: TRBJ2-3
abundance: -
v_gene: TRBV7-2
CDR3nt: TGTGCCAGCAGCTTATTTCGGGGCTTGGCAGATACGCAGTATTTT
CDR3aa: CASSLFRGLADTQYF

d_gene: -
j_gene: TRBJ1-4
abundance: -
v_gene: TRBV4-3
CDR3nt: TGCGCCAGCAGCCAAGATGAGGGATATATTAATGAAAAACTGTTTTTT
CDR3aa: CASSQDEGYINEKLFF